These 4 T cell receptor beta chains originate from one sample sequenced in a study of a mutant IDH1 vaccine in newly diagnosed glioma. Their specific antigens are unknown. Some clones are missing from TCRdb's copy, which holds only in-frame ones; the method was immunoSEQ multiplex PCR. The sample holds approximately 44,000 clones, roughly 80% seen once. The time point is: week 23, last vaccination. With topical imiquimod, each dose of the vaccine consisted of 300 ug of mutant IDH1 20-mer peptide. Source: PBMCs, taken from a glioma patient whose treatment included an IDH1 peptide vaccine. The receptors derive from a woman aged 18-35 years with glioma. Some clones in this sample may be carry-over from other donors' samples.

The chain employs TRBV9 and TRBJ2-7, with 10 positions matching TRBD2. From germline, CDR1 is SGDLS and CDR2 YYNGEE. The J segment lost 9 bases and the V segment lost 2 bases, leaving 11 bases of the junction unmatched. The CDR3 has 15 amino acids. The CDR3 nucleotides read TGTGCCAGCAGCGTTAGCCCTAGCGGGAGTGGCGGGCAGTACTTC. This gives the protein CASSVSPSGSGGQYF.

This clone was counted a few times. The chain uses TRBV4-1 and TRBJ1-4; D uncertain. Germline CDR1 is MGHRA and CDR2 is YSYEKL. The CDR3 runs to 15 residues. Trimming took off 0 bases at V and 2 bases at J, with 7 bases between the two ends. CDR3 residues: CASSQERGTNEKLFF. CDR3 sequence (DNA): TGCGCCAGCAGCCAAGAACGAGGCACTAATGAAAAACTGTTTTTT.

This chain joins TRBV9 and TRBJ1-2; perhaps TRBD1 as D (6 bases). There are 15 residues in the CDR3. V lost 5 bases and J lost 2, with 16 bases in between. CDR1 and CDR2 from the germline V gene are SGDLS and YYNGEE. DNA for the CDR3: TGTGCCAGCAGGAGGGGGGACGGCAGAAACTATGGCTACACCTTC. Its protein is CASRRGDGRNYGYTF.

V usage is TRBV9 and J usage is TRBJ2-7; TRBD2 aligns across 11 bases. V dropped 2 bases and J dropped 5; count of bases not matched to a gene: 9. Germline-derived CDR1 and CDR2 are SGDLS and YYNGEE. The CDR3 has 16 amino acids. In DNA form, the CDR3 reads TGTGCCAGCAGCGTGGGGATAGCGGGAGGGACCCACGAGCAGTACTTC. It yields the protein CASSVGIAGGTHEQYF.